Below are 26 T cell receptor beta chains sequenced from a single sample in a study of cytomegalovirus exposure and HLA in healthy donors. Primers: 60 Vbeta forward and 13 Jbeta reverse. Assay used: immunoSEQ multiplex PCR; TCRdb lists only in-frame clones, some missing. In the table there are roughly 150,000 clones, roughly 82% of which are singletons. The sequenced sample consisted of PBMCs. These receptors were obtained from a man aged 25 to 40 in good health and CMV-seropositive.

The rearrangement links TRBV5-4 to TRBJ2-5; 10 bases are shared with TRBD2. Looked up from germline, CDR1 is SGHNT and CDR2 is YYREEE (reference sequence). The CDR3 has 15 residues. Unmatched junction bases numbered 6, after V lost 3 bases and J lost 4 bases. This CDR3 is CASSSEREGRETQYF. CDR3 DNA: TGTGCCAGCAGCTCCGAGCGGGAGGGCCGAGAGACCCAGTACTTC. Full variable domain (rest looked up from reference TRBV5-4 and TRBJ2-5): ETGVTQSPTHLIKTRGQQVTLRCSSQSGHNTVSWYQQALGQGPQFIFQYYREEENGRGNFPPRFSGLQFPNYSSELNVNALELDDSALYLCASSSEREGRETQYFGPGTRLLVL.

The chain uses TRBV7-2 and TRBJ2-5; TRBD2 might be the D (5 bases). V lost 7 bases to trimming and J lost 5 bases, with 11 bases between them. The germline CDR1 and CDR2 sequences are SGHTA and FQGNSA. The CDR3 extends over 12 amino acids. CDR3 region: CASNPTMETQYF. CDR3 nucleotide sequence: TGTGCCAGCAACCCGACTATGGAGACCCAGTACTTC.

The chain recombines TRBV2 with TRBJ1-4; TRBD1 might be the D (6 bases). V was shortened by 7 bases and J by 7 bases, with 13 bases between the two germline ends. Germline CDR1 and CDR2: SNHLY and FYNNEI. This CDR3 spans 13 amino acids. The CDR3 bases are TGTGCCAGCAACAGGGTCCGGGGTGAAAAACTGTTTTTT. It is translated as CASNRVRGEKLFF.

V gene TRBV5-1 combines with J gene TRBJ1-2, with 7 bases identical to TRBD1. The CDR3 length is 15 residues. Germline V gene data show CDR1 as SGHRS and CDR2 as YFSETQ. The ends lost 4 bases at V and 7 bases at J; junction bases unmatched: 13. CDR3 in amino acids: CASSAGQLRLGGYTF. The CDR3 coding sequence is TGCGCCAGCAGCGCGGGACAGCTCCGTCTCGGTGGCTACACCTTC.

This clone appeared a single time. The DNA for the CDR3 is TGTGCCAGCAGTGAAGCGGGACAAACGTACCAAGAGACCCAGTACTTC. Its translation is CASSEAGQTYQETQYF. V gene TRBV2 combines with J gene TRBJ2-5; TRBD1 is a possible D gene (6 bases). The germline V and J ends were trimmed by 0 bases and 0 bases, with 11 bases remaining between them. This CDR3 contains 16 residues. Germline CDR1 and CDR2: SNHLY and FYNNEI. The whole variable domain, filled in from reference TRBV2 and TRBJ2-5, reads EPEVTQTPSHQVTQMGQEVILRCVPISNHLYFYWYRQILGQKVEFLVSFYNNEISEKSEIFDDQFSVERPDGSNFTLKIRSTKLEDSAMYFCASSEAGQTYQETQYFGPGTRLLVL.

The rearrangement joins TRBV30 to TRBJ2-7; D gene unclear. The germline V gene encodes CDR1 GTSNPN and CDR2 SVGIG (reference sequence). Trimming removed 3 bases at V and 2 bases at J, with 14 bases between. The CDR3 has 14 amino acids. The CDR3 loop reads CAWRVESGTYEQYF. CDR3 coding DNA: TGTGCCTGGAGGGTCGAATCGGGTACCTACGAGCAGTACTTC. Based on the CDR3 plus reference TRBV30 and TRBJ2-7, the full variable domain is SQTIHQWPATLVQPVGSPLSLECTVEGTSNPNLYWYRQAAGRGLQLLFYSVGIGQISSEVPQNLSASRPQDRQFILSSKKLLLSDSGFYLCAWRVESGTYEQYFGPGTRLTVT.

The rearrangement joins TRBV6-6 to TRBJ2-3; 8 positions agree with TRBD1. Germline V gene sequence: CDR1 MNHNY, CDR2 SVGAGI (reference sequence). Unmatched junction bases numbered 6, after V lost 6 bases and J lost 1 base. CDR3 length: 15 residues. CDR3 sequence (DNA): TGTGCCAGCAGGTCGACAGGGGCGGGCACAGATACGCAGTATTTT. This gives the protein CASRSTGAGTDTQYF.

CDR3 protein: CAWSDTYGYTF. The CDR3 nucleotides are TGTGCCTGGAGTGACACCTATGGCTACACCTTC. The V gene is TRBV30, the J gene TRBJ1-2, with D hard to call. V lost 1 base to trimming and J lost 4 bases, with 4 bases between them. CDR3 length: 11 amino acids. Germline V gene lookup returns CDR1 GTSNPN and CDR2 SVGIG (reference sequence).

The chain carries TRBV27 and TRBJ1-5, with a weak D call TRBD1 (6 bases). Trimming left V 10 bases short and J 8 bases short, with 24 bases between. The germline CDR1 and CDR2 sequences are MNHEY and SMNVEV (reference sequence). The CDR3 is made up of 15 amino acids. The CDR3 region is CATRGATRFGEPQHF. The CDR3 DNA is TGTGCCACCCGGGGGGCCACCCGGTTCGGGGAGCCCCAGCATTTT.

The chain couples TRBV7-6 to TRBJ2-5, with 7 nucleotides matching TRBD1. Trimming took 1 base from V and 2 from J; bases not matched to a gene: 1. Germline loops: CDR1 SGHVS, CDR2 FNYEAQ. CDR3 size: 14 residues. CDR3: CASSLEGAQETQYF. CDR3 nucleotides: TGTGCCAGCAGCTTAGAGGGGGCACAAGAGACCCAGTACTTC.

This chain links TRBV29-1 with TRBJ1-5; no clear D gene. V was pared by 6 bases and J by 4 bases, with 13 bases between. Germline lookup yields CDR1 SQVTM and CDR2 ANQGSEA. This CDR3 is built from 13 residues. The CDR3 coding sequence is TGCAGCGTAAAACCTGAGGCGAATCAGCCCCAGCATTTT. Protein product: CSVKPEANQPQHF.

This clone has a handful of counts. CDR3 sequence reads: CASTNGDNREKLFF. In nucleotides, the CDR3 is TGTGCCAGCACGAACGGGGATAATAGAGAAAAACTGTTTTTT. The chain uses TRBV2 and TRBJ1-4; D gene uncertain. The CDR3 extends over 14 amino acids. V shed 7 bases and J shed 8 bases, with 17 bases lying between them. Germline CDR1 reads SNHLY; CDR2 reads FYNNEI. Together with reference TRBV2 and TRBJ1-4, the CDR3 gives the full variable domain: EPEVTQTPSHQVTQMGQEVILRCVPISNHLYFYWYRQILGQKVEFLVSFYNNEISEKSEIFDDQFSVERPDGSNFTLKIRSTKLEDSAMYFCASTNGDNREKLFFGSGTQLSVL.

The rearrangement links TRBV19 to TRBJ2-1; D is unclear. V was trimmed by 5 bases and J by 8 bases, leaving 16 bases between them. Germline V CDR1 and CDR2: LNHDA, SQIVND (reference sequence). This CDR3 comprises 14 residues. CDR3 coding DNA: TGTGCCAGTAGTCGGTACGTTCTTGAGGATGAGCAGTTCTTC. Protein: CASSRYVLEDEQFF.

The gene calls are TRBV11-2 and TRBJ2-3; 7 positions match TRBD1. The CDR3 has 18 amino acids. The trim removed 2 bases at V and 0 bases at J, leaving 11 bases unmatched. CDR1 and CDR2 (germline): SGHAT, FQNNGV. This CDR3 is CASSLPYRDSSSTDTQYF. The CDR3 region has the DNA TGTGCCAGCAGCTTACCTTACCGGGACAGCTCTAGCACAGATACGCAGTATTTT.

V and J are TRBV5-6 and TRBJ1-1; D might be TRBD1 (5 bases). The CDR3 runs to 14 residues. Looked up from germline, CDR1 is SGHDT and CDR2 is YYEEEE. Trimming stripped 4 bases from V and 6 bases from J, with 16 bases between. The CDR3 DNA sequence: TGTGCCAGCAGCCCCCTTCTTGGGGGGGCTGAAGCTTTCTTT. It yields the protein CASSPLLGGAEAFF. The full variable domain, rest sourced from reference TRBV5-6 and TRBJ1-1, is DAGVTQSPTHLIKTRGQQVTLRCSPKSGHDTVSWYQQALGQGPQFIFQYYEEEERQRGNFPDRFSGHQFPNYSSELNVNALLLGDSALYLCASSPLLGGAEAFFGQGTRLTVV.

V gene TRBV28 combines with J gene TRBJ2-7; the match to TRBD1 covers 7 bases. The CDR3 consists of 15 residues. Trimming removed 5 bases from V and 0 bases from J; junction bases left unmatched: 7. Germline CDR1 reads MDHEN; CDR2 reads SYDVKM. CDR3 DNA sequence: TGTGCCAGCAGTCTAGAGAGGGACAGCTCCTACGAGCAGTACTTC. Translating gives CASSLERDSSYEQYF.

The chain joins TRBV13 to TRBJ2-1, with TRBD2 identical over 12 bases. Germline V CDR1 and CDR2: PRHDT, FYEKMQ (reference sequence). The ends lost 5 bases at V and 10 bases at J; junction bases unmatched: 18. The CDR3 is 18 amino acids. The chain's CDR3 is CASSTRTSGALAAGEQFF. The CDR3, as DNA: TGTGCCAGCAGCACCCGGACTAGCGGGGCCCTTGCAGCGGGCGAGCAGTTCTTC.

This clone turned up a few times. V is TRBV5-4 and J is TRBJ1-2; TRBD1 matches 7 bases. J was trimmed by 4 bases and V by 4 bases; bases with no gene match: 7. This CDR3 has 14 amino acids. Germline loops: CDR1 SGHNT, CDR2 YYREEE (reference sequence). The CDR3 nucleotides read TGTGCCAGCAGCCTCGACAGGGTTGTCTATGGCTACACCTTC. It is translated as CASSLDRVVYGYTF.

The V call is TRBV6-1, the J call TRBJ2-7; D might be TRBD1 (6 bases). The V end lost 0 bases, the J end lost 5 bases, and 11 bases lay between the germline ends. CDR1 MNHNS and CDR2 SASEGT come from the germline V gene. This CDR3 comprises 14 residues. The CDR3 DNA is TGTGCCAGCAGTGAAGCGACCTACAGGGACGAGCAGTACTTC. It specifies CASSEATYRDEQYF.

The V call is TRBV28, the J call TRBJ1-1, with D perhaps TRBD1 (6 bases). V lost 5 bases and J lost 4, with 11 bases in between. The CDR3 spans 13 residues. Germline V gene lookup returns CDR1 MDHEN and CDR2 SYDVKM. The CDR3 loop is CASSTTGSTEAFF. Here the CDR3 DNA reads TGTGCCAGCAGTACGACAGGAAGCACTGAAGCTTTCTTT.

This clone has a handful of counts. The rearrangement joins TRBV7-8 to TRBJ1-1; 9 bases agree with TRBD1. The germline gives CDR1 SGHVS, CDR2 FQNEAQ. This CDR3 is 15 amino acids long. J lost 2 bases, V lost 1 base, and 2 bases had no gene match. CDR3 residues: CASSLVDRGNTEAFF. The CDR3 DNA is TGTGCCAGCAGCTTAGTGGACAGGGGTAACACTGAAGCTTTCTTT.

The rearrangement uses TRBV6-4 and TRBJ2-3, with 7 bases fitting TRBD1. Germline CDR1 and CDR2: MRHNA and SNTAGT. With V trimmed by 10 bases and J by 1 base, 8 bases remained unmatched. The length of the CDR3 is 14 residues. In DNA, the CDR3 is TGTGCCACCCCACAGGGGTGGTGCACAGATACGCAGTATTTT. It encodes CATPQGWCTDTQYF.

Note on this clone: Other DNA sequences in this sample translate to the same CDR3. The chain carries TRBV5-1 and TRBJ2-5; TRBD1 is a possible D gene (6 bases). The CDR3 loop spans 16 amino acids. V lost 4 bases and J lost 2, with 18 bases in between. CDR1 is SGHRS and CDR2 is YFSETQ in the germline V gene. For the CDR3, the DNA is TGCGCCAGCAGCATAAACCGACAGGACTTACAAGAGACCCAGTACTTC. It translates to CASSINRQDLQETQYF.

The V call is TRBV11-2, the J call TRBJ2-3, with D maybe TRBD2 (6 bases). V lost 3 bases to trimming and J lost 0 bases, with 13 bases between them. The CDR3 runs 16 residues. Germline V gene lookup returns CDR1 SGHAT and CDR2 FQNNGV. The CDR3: CASSLRGLLSTDTQYF. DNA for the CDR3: TGTGCCAGCAGCTTGCGGGGTCTACTAAGCACAGATACGCAGTATTTT.

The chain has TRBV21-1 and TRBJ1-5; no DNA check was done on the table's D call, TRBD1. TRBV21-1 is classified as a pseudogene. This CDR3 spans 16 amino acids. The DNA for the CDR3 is TGTGCCAGCAGCAAAGATCCTAGGACAGGGGAGCAGCCCCAGCATTTT. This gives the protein CASSKDPRTGEQPQHF.

DNA for the CDR3: TGCGCCAGCAGCCCTGGGGGGTTCAGGACCTACGAGCAGTACTTC. Encoded protein: CASSPGGFRTYEQYF. The chain carries TRBV5-1 and TRBJ2-7; D possibly corresponds to TRBD2 (6 bases). CDR3 length equals 15 residues. V lost 4 bases and J lost 2, with 16 bases in between. Per germline, CDR1 SGHRS and CDR2 YFSETQ.